The clone carrying this TCR beta chain came up once. V lost 3 bases and J lost 6, with 10 bases in between. CDR3 length equals 12 residues. Germline CDR1 is SGHRS and CDR2 is YFSETQ. This record comes from a study of blood T cell repertoires in COVID-19. Study background: T cells, B-cell-depleted T cells, or PBMCs supplied cDNA or gDNA.

Authors' data handling: For nucleated cells, counts were estimated from reference gene primer amplification. Sequencing was performed with immunoSEQ multiplex PCR; in TCRdb, only in-frame clones are kept and a portion is missing. V, J and clone size derive from that table, while D and trimming were established from the DNA sequence. Of about 210,000 clones in the sample, around 83% were seen once. The rearrangement uses TRBV5-1 and TRBJ2-7, with D perhaps TRBD1 (6 bases). Material for sequencing was peripheral blood. The receptor's source is a woman between 50 and 59 years old with acute or convalescent COVID-19. CDR3 sequence reads: CASSWGQGEQYF. The CDR3 DNA reads TGCGCCAGCAGCTGGGGGCAGGGCGAGCAGTACTTC.